This T cell receptor beta chain stems from a study of chemoradiotherapy in HPV16-positive cancers. Study-level findings and limits: Functional assays defining HPV-specific T cells used only a couple of HPV16-positive patients. Candidate HPV-specific clones and E7-related TCR motifs grew in tumor during treatment.

In regard to this clone: The antigen is not known.

Trimming took off 4 bases at V and 0 bases at J, with 9 bases between the two ends. Looked up from germline, CDR1 is MGHDK and CDR2 is SYGVNS. The CDR3 is 15 residues long. Profiled with immunoSEQ multiplex PCR; TCRdb holds only in-frame clones, not every one. Of approximately 52,000 clones listed, over 85% are singletons. This rearrangement joins TRBV25-1 to TRBJ2-2; perhaps TRBD1 as D (6 bases). This TCR was recovered from a human donor with HPV-associated anogenital cancer. This material consisted of blood, taken from a patient who underwent chemoradiotherapy. CDR3 sequence (DNA): TGTGCCAGCAGTGCACAGGGAGCGAACACCGGGGAGCTGTTTTTT. Its translation: CASSAQGANTGELFF.